This entry features one T cell receptor (beta chain) sequence. The data belong to a study of control samples from healthy donors and cancer patients. This CDR3 is built from 14 residues. Germline CDR1 reads SGHRS; CDR2 reads YFSETQ. Trimming left V 0 bases short and J 4 bases short, with 7 bases between. TCRdb keeps only in-frame clones here, not all; method: immunoSEQ multiplex PCR. The profile shows some 150,000 clones, nearly 96% of them singletons. Sequencing used blood. The chain joins TRBV5-1 to TRBJ2-2; D gene ambiguous. This sequence originates from a woman in her 30s in good health. The CDR3 nucleotides read TGCGCCAGCAGCTTGGACTCATTCACCGGGGAGCTGTTTTTT. The encoded protein is CASSLDSFTGELFF.